Listed below are T cell receptor beta chains from one sample, sequenced in a study of technical replicates of blood from several donors. The protocol was immunoSEQ multiplex PCR, while the TCRdb copy is restricted to in-frame clones and leaves out a portion. The table shows 65,000 to 90,000 clones, with around 94% occurring only once. Sequencing input: T cells isolated from PBMCs. Receptors originate from a human donor in good health. The CDR3 runs from the conserved cysteine through the conserved F or W. D genes are given only for firm matches. Size is stated for part of the rows, as once, few or many counts, or as a class when the clone is expanded.

v_gene	abundance	d_gene	j_gene	CDR3aa	CDR3nt
TRBV27	NA	NA	TRBJ2-7	CASRLSYLYEQYF	TGTGCCAGCAGATTAAGCTACCTTTACGAGCAGTACTTC
TRBV5-6	NA	NA	TRBJ2-1	CASSFGQGGLNEQFF	TGTGCCAGCAGTTTCGGGCAGGGGGGATTAAATGAGCAGTTCTTC
TRBV30	NA	TRBD1	TRBJ2-1	CAWDPGTGRKFF	TGTGCCTGGGACCCCGGGACAGGGAGAAAGTTCTTC
TRBV21-1	NA	NA	TRBJ2-7	CASSMQRLAETYEQYF	TGTGCCAGCAGCATGCAGAGGCTAGCGGAGACCTACGAGCAGTACTTC
TRBV7-9	NA	TRBD1	TRBJ1-2	CASSFGTGYGYTF	TGTGCCAGCAGCTTCGGGACAGGGTACGGCTACACCTTC
TRBV9	NA	TRBD1	TRBJ1-1	CASSAQGRNTEAFF	TGTGCCAGCAGCGCACAGGGGAGGAACACTGAAGCTTTCTTT
TRBV5-5	NA	NA	TRBJ2-7	CASSLTGSYEQYF	TGTGCCAGCAGCCTGACGGGCTCCTACGAGCAGTACTTC
TRBV30	NA	NA	TRBJ2-7	CAWSVQSYEQYF	TGTGCCTGGAGTGTACAATCCTACGAGCAGTACTTC
TRBV19	NA	TRBD1	TRBJ2-7	CASSIGTGGYEQYF	TGTGCCAGTAGCATCGGGACAGGAGGTTACGAGCAGTACTTC
TRBV28	NA	TRBD1	TRBJ1-5	CASSLETQGRNQPQHF	TGTGCCAGCAGTTTAGAAACACAGGGGAGAAATCAGCCCCAGCATTTT
TRBV4-3	NA	NA	TRBJ2-3	CASSQDQRRPDTQYF	TGCGCCAGCAGCCAAGACCAGAGGCGCCCAGATACGCAGTATTTT
TRBV4-1	NA	NA	TRBJ2-1	CASSQETGESYNEQFF	TGCGCCAGCAGCCAAGAAACGGGGGAGTCCTACAATGAGCAGTTCTTC
TRBV27	NA	NA	TRBJ2-1	CASSLGVAVYNEQFF	TGTGCCAGCAGTTTAGGAGTAGCGGTATACAATGAGCAGTTCTTC
TRBV9	NA	NA	TRBJ2-7	CASSVGAGQQYF	TGTGCCAGCAGCGTAGGGGCAGGCCAGCAGTACTTC
TRBV19	NA	TRBD2	TRBJ2-2	CASSIAASGRANTGELFF	TGTGCCAGTAGTATAGCGGCTAGCGGGAGAGCGAACACCGGGGAGCTGTTTTTT
TRBV6-6	NA	NA	TRBJ1-1	CASIGASTELSNEAFF	TGTGCCAGCATTGGGGCTAGTACCGAACTCTCTAATGAAGCTTTCTTT
TRBV5-8	once	NA	TRBJ2-5	CASSLDRGRWETQYF	TGTGCCAGCAGCTTGGATCGCGGTCGCTGGGAGACCCAGTACTTC
TRBV19	NA	TRBD2	TRBJ2-1	CASSPLGLAPNEQFF	TGTGCCAGTAGCCCCCTGGGACTAGCTCCCAATGAGCAGTTCTTC
TRBV7-9	NA	TRBD2	TRBJ2-7	CASSSSGATYEQYF	TGTGCCAGCAGCTCCAGCGGGGCGACCTACGAGCAGTACTTC
TRBV19	NA	TRBD1	TRBJ2-7	CASSIEGQGLYEQYF	TGTGCCAGTAGTATAGAGGGACAGGGACTCTACGAGCAGTACTTC
TRBV10-3	NA	NA	TRBJ1-2	CAISESRAANYGYTF	TGTGCCATCAGTGAGAGCAGGGCTGCGAACTATGGCTACACCTTC
TRBV12-5	NA	NA	TRBJ1-2	CASGPDMSGLGYTF	TGTGCTAGTGGCCCCGATATGTCAGGGCTTGGCTACACCTTC
TRBV6-6	NA	TRBD1	TRBJ1-2	CASSYRIQGREGYTF	TGTGCCAGCAGTTACCGGATACAGGGGCGGGAAGGCTACACCTTC
TRBV7-2	NA	TRBD2	TRBJ2-7	CASSLAGGLANSYEQYF	TGTGCCAGCAGCTTAGCGGGGGGACTAGCGAACTCCTACGAGCAGTACTTC
TRBV28	NA	TRBD1	TRBJ1-2	CASRRRDRADGYTF	TGTGCCAGCAGGCGACGGGACAGGGCGGATGGCTACACCTTC
TRBV18	NA	TRBD1	TRBJ1-2	CASSPRQGGDGYTF	TGTGCCAGCTCACCTAGACAGGGGGGAGATGGCTACACCTTC
TRBV14	NA	TRBD1	TRBJ2-1	CASSVGPGTGASEQFF	TGTGCCAGCAGCGTGGGGCCCGGGACAGGGGCCAGTGAGCAGTTCTTC
TRBV7-6	NA	TRBD1	TRBJ2-7	CASSTRGSGAIHEQYF	TGTGCCAGCAGCACCAGGGGGTCAGGGGCAATCCACGAGCAGTACTTC
TRBV27	once	NA	TRBJ1-2	CASSSGYGYTF	TGTGCCAGCAGTTCGGGTTATGGCTACACCTTC
TRBV27	NA	NA	TRBJ1-2	CASSFGRGGSYGYTF	TGTGCCAGCAGTTTCGGCAGAGGTGGATCCTATGGCTACACCTTC
TRBV2	NA	TRBD2	TRBJ2-7	CASSEELAGGLGEQYF	TGTGCCAGCAGTGAAGAACTAGCGGGAGGGCTGGGCGAGCAGTACTTC
TRBV19	NA	TRBD2	TRBJ2-7	CASSGGTSGSYEQYF	TGTGCCAGTAGTGGGGGGACTAGCGGATCCTACGAGCAGTACTTC
TRBV19	NA	TRBD2	TRBJ2-3	CASSTSGSWTDTQYF	TGTGCCAGTAGTACTAGCGGGAGTTGGACAGATACGCAGTATTTT
TRBV14	NA	TRBD2	TRBJ2-1	CASSPLSSGSYSEQFF	TGTGCCAGCAGCCCCCTGTCTAGCGGGAGTTACAGTGAGCAGTTCTTC
TRBV5-1	NA	TRBD1	TRBJ1-1	CASSLVDRTLNTEAFF	TGCGCCAGCAGCTTGGTGGACAGGACCTTGAACACTGAAGCTTTCTTT
TRBV25-1	NA	NA	TRBJ1-1	CASSESRRGKAFF	TGTGCCAGCAGTGAATCACGAAGGGGGAAGGCTTTCTTT
TRBV19	few	NA	TRBJ1-1	CASSIGVGNTEAFF	TGTGCCAGTAGTATCGGGGTAGGGAACACTGAAGCTTTCTTT
TRBV19	NA	TRBD1	TRBJ2-3	CASSRTGTGGHGTQYF	TGTGCCAGTAGCAGGACCGGGACAGGGGGTCACGGTACGCAGTATTTT
TRBV6-6	once	TRBD1	TRBJ1-2	CASQGGAGYGYTF	TGTGCCAGCCAAGGGGGCGCTGGGTATGGCTACACCTTC
TRBV5-1	NA	TRBD2	TRBJ2-3	CASSLAGGSDTQYF	TGCGCCAGCAGCTTAGCGGGAGGCTCAGATACGCAGTATTTT
TRBV15	NA	TRBD1	TRBJ2-7	CATSGRQGSSSYEQYF	TGTGCCACCAGCGGCCGACAGGGTTCGAGCTCCTACGAGCAGTACTTC
TRBV6-5	NA	NA	TRBJ2-7	CASSRREPYEQYF	TGTGCCAGCAGCCGCAGGGAACCCTACGAGCAGTACTTC
TRBV12-5	NA	TRBD1	TRBJ1-1	CASGRKTGGVNTEAFF	TGTGCTAGTGGCCGAAAGACAGGGGGGGTGAACACTGAAGCTTTCTTT
TRBV11-2	NA	NA	TRBJ1-2	CASRLGVNYGYTF	TGTGCCAGCAGGCTAGGGGTTAACTATGGCTACACCTTC
TRBV5-4	NA	TRBD1	TRBJ2-5	CASKLRDRGQETQYF	TGTGCCAGCAAATTACGGGACAGGGGGCAAGAGACCCAGTACTTC
TRBV7-9	NA	NA	TRBJ2-7	CASSPQSGPYEQYF	TGTGCCAGCAGCCCCCAAAGCGGGCCCTACGAGCAGTACTTC
TRBV10-3	NA	NA	TRBJ1-2	CAISESTAYNYGYTF	TGTGCCATCAGTGAGTCGACAGCCTATAACTATGGCTACACCTTC
TRBV19	NA	TRBD1	TRBJ2-7	CASSIQGAGTYEQYF	TGTGCCAGTAGTATACAGGGGGCAGGGACCTACGAGCAGTACTTC
TRBV5-1	NA	TRBD2	TRBJ2-7	CASSTTSAYEQYF	TGCGCCAGCAGCACTACTAGCGCTTACGAGCAGTACTTC
TRBV6-5	NA	NA	TRBJ2-1	CASSSDGHNEQFF	TGTGCCAGCAGTAGCGACGGCCACAATGAGCAGTTCTTC
TRBV27	NA	NA	TRBJ2-7	CASRTGAEQYF	TGTGCCAGCAGAACTGGAGCCGAGCAGTACTTC
TRBV5-1	NA	NA	TRBJ2-5	CASSLDRVRETQYF	TGCGCCAGCAGCTTGGACAGGGTTCGAGAGACCCAGTACTTC
TRBV7-3	NA	NA	TRBJ1-5	CASSSAGGQPQHF	TGTGCCAGCAGCTCCGCAGGAGGTCAGCCCCAGCATTTT
TRBV5-4	NA	NA	TRBJ2-7	CASSLPGEVGEQYF	TGTGCCAGCAGCTTGCCGGGGGAGGTGGGCGAGCAGTACTTC
TRBV27	NA	NA	TRBJ2-7	CASSSQGNEQYF	TGTGCCAGCAGTTCCCAGGGCAACGAGCAGTACTTC
TRBV30	NA	NA	TRBJ1-3	CAWSVGVSGNTIYF	TGTGCCTGGAGTGTAGGAGTATCAGGAAACACCATATATTTT
TRBV28	once	NA	TRBJ2-6	CASSNQDKSGANVLTF	TGTGCCAGCAGTAACCAGGACAAATCTGGGGCCAACGTCCTGACTTTC